This T cell receptor (beta chain) was sequenced during a study (dated by TCRdb to between 2014 and 2017). As for the study more broadly: Whether tumor-infiltrating Tregs in breast cancer are recruited from blood Tregs or converted in situ from other CD4+ T cell subsets was tested. Study-wide findings and limitations: The greatest overlap of tumor-infiltrating Treg TCR alpha and beta sequences was observed with tumor naive CD4+ T cells, followed by blood naive CD4+ T cells. The TCR gene usage of tumor memory CD4+ T cells clustered together with blood and lymph node memory CD4+ cells and with lymph node naive CD4+ cells. Validation in the larger cohort was restricted to a single TCR beta V-J rearrangement rather than whole repertoires.

The Miltenyi Naive CD4+ T Cell Isolation kit was used to purify naive CD4+ T cells, and CD25 microbeads were used to remove Tregs. Tregs, naive and memory CD4+ T cells from tumor, blood and ipsilateral draining lymph nodes of a few breast cancer patients underwent full-length TCR alpha and beta sequencing. Tumor tissue and lymph nodes obtained from ipsilateral axillary dissection were perfused with PBS, minced and then digested with collagenase I and hyaluronidase. Mononuclear cells from lymph nodes or 50 ml of peripheral blood were isolated by Ficoll density gradient centrifugation. Sorted cell populations were confirmed by FACS to exceed 90% purity. From a lookup of the germline V gene (reference sequence), CDR1 and CDR2 are DFQATT and SNEGSKA. At the junction V is shortened by 1 base and J by 1 base; bases outside the gene matches: 6. The CDR3 numbers 15 residues from cysteine through phenylalanine. Of the read, only the CDR3 DNA is kept; its 45 bases are in frame from base 1.

This clonotype has ten or more counts. This clone's antigen is unknown. No base quality information exists; no much larger clone differs at one position. Amplification of full-length TCR variable regions was done by 5' RACE PCR using constant-region reverse primers, and this step was followed by semi-nested PCR with Nested Universal Primer A. Using the ReliaPrep RNA Cell Miniprep System, total RNA was extracted, and the SMARTer RACE 5'/3' Kit was then used to reverse transcribe the RNA into 5'RACE-ready cDNA. Multiplex adaptors were used to barcode the full-length TCR alpha and beta libraries, which were then sequenced on an Illumina MiSeq. The source study handled its data this way. For each of nine subset-tissue groups, sequencing data from the five patients were pooled, and the groups were compared by unsupervised clustering of TCR gene usage. The Morisita-Horn index was used to calculate repertoire similarity, with shared sequences weighted by how much each contributed to each repertoire. TCRdb reanalyzed the raw reads on its own, using fastp at Q25 for trimming and MiXCR for clone calling, and kept in-frame beta chains. Identical CDR3 proteins give one entry, which carries the most common genes and DNA. V and J calls and clone size were set by TCRdb, not the authors. This sample is represented by tens of thousands of distinct CDR3 sequences; 20% to 30% of them were singletons. Around 3.9% of the sample goes to the ten largest clones.

This TCR was recovered from a female donor with breast cancer. The sample was naive CD4+ T cells sorted from a lymph node. Sample cell subset or site, as interpreted from the label and publication: naive CD4+ T cells, CD4+CD45RA+CD25-. The V and J segments used are TRBV20-1 and TRBJ2-5; the central 7 bases match TRBD1. The base sequence is TGCAGTGCTAGAGGACACCGGGACAGCCAAGAGACCCAGTACTTC. Its protein product is CSARGHRDSQETQYF.